The table lists the clone carrying this T cell receptor (beta chain) with a few counts. What it recognizes is unknown. This sample is drawn from a study of blood T cells in healthy people across ages. Background on the study: Capture by template switching was about one barcoded beta molecule per two T cells.

The authors ran a second PCR of 7 to 11 cycles using a sample-barcoded 5' primer and a J-beta primer mix. In TCRdb, the 5' RACE reads were re-called with MiXCR into one record per CDR3 protein. The repertoire holds 1.2 million to 1.5 million distinct CDR3 sequences, with about 43% as singletons. General study results and limits: Expanded clonotype shifts may have been confounded, as the donors had an unknown CMV status.

Per germline, CDR1 MGHRA and CDR2 YSYEKL. The CDR3 is made up of 18 amino acids. V dropped 0 bases and J dropped 0 bases, with 15 bases sitting between them. Sequencing was carried out using blood. The source is a woman aged 18-29 years in good health. The chain has TRBV4-1 and TRBJ1-5; a possible D gene is TRBD1 (6 bases). The CDR3 loop is CASSQDSRDKYSNQPQHF. The CDR3 DNA sequence: TGCGCCAGCAGCCAAGATTCAAGGGACAAGTATAGCAATCAGCCCCAGCATTTT.